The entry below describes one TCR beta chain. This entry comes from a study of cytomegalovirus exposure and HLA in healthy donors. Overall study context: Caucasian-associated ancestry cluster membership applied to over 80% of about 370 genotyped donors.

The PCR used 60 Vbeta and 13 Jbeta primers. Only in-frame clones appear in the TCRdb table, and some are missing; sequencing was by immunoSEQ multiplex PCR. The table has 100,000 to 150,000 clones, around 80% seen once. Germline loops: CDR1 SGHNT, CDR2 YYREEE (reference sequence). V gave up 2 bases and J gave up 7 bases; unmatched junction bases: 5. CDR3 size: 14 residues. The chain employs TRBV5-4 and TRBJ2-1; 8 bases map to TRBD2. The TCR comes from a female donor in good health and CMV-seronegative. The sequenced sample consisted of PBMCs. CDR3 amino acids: CASSFQRENNEQFF. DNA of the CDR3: TGTGCCAGCAGCTTCCAGCGGGAGAATAATGAGCAGTTCTTC.